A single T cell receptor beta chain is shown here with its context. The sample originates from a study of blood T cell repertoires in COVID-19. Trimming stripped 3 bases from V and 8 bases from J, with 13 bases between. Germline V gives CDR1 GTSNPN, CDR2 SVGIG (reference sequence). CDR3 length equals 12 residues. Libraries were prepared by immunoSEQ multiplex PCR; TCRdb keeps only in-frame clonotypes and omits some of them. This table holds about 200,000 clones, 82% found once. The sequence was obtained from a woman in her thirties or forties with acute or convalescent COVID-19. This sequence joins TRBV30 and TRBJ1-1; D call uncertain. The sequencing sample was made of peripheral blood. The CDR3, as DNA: TGTGCCTGGAGCGATCAATCTCGGGAAGCTTTCTTT. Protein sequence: CAWSDQSREAFF.